A single sample is the source of the 15 T cell receptor beta chains below, sequenced in a study of T cells after yellow fever vaccination. A single record per CDR3 protein comes from TCRdb applying MiXCR to the 5' RACE reads. The sample comprises 500,000 to 650,000 distinct CDR3 sequences, 9% to 15% of which are singletons, and 15% rests with the top ten. The sample consisted of PBMCs, taken on the day of the yellow fever booster vaccination. These receptor sequences come from a man aged 30 to 39 who received the YFV17D yellow fever vaccine.

This clonotype was seen a handful of times. The chain has TRBV6-1 and TRBJ2-1, with D perhaps matching TRBD2 (5 bases). V lost 4 bases, J lost 4 bases, and 14 bases lay in between. CDR1 MNHNS and CDR2 SASEGT come from the germline V gene. The CDR3 is made up of 15 amino acids. CDR3 sequence (DNA): TGTGCCAGCAGTGCCTTGAGCGGACCATACAATGAGCAGTTCTTC. Translated, it gives CASSALSGPYNEQFF.

This clonotype was recorded many times. The chain recombines TRBV5-1 with TRBJ1-4; the D is unclear. Trimming took off 0 bases at V and 7 bases at J, with 7 bases between the two ends. Germline V gene sequence: CDR1 SGHRS, CDR2 YFSETQ. The CDR3 extends over 13 amino acids. In DNA, the CDR3 is TGCGCCAGCAGCTTGGGTCGTGCTGAAAAACTGTTTTTT. It specifies CASSLGRAEKLFF.

The chain uses TRBV18 and TRBJ1-3; possibly TRBD1 for D (5 bases). V shed 1 base and J shed 3 bases, with 13 bases lying between them. Germline V gives CDR1 KGHSH, CDR2 LQKENI. The CDR3 length is 16 residues. CDR3 DNA: TGTGCCAGCTCACCACAAAGGGGCCGCAATGGAAACACCATATATTTT. This gives the protein CASSPQRGRNGNTIYF.

This clonotype has more than one count but fewer than ten. The genes are TRBV7-2 and TRBJ1-3, with TRBD1 identical over 7 bases. CDR1 and CDR2 (germline): SGHTA, FQGNSA. The CDR3 is 17 amino acids. V trimming: 5 bases; J trimming: 2 bases; junction bases outside the gene matches: 12. The CDR3 region is CASSPTTGINTGNTIYF. As DNA, the CDR3 is TGTGCCAGCAGCCCAACGACAGGGATCAATACTGGAAACACCATATATTTT.

This clonotype was counted between two and nine times. V gene TRBV27 combines with J gene TRBJ2-4; D remains ambiguous. V dropped 4 bases and J dropped 0 bases, with 13 bases sitting between them. CDR3 length: 16 residues. CDR1 is MNHEY and CDR2 is SMNVEV in the germline V gene (reference sequence). The CDR3 spells CASSSGLELAKNIQYF. CDR3 DNA: TGTGCCAGCAGTTCCGGTCTAGAACTAGCCAAAAACATTCAGTACTTC.

The chain recombines TRBV18 with TRBJ2-7; possibly TRBD1 for D (5 bases). In germline, CDR1 is KGHSH, CDR2 LQKENI. V lost 2 bases to trimming and J lost 2 bases, with 10 bases between them. The CDR3 length is 14 residues. CDR3 DNA sequence: TGTGCCAGCTCACCAAGTTCCAGGGCCTACGAGCAGTACTTC. Translation: CASSPSSRAYEQYF.

This clonotype occurred a few times. The rearrangement joins TRBV9 to TRBJ1-1; D remains ambiguous. V lost 6 bases to trimming and J lost 8 bases, with 17 bases between them. The germline V gene has CDR1 SGDLS and CDR2 YYNGEE. This CDR3 region has 13 residues. In DNA form, the CDR3 reads TGTGCCAGCACCCCAGGTGGGTCCGCGGAAGCTTTCTTT. The encoded protein is CASTPGGSAEAFF.

There are a few counts of this clonotype. This sequence joins TRBV29-1 and TRBJ2-7, with TRBD1 as a possible D gene (5 bases). Between the trimmed V and J ends, which lost 0 bases and 4 bases, there was a span of 7 bases. The CDR3 totals 12 residues. The germline gives CDR1 SQVTM, CDR2 ANQGSEA. The CDR3 region is CSVEEAGYEQYF. CDR3 DNA sequence: TGCAGCGTTGAAGAGGCAGGGTACGAGCAGTACTTC.

This clonotype occurred a few times. V is TRBV4-3 and J is TRBJ2-1; D uncertain. Germline loops: CDR1 LGHNA, CDR2 YSLEER. V was pared by 5 bases and J by 13 bases, with 15 bases between. The CDR3 covers 12 residues. Written as DNA, the CDR3 is TGCGCCAGCAGCGCTCAAGACACGGAACAGTTCTTC. It translates to CASSAQDTEQFF.

The V call is TRBV5-1, the J call TRBJ2-2; D possibly matches TRBD1 or TRBD2 (6 bases each). Germline V CDR1 and CDR2: SGHRS, YFSETQ. There are 16 residues in the CDR3. The V and J ends lost 4 bases and 2 bases respectively, with 15 bases between them. The CDR3 spells CASSNLGGANTGELFF. CDR3 nucleotide sequence: TGCGCCAGCAGCAACTTGGGGGGCGCTAACACCGGGGAGCTGTTTTTT.

The V call is TRBV20-1, the J call TRBJ2-5; D gene ambiguous. V was pared by 6 bases and J by 2 bases, with 10 bases between. CDR1 and CDR2 (germline): DFQATT, SNEGSKA (reference sequence). This CDR3 region has 12 residues. This chain's CDR3 is CSATTLQETQYF. CDR3 sequence (DNA): TGCAGTGCCACGACACTTCAAGAGACCCAGTACTTC.

This rearrangement joins TRBV25-1 to TRBJ1-1; a weak D match, TRBD1 (5 bases). From germline, CDR1 is MGHDK and CDR2 SYGVNS. With 6 bases removed from V and 4 bases from J, the gap between germline ends came to 12 bases. CDR3 length: 13 amino acids. The CDR3 nucleotides are TGTGCCAGCAGGCGGGGCGCGGGCACTGAAGCTTTCTTT. Translating gives CASRRGAGTEAFF.

V usage is TRBV15 and J usage is TRBJ2-7; D unclear. Per the germline V gene, CDR1 is LNHNV and CDR2 is YYDKDF (reference sequence). V lost 6 bases and J 6 bases, leaving 18 bases between the germline ends. The CDR3 is made up of 14 amino acids. Here the CDR3 DNA reads TGTGCCACCAGTGCCCTGGAGTTGACTTCCGAGCAGTACTTC. It is translated as CATSALELTSEQYF.

The chain links TRBV5-1 to TRBJ1-4; 7 positions match TRBD1. This CDR3 contains 16 residues. Germline lookup yields CDR1 SGHRS and CDR2 YFSETQ. V lost 0 bases to trimming and J lost 5 bases; unmatched junction nucleotides: 7. CDR3 nucleotides: TGCGCCAGCAGCTTGGAAGGGGGCCAGGTCAATGAAAAACTGTTTTTT. Encoded protein: CASSLEGGQVNEKLFF.

This clonotype was counted a few times. The chain joins TRBV12-3 or TRBV12-4 to TRBJ2-3, with 13 bases lining up with TRBD2. The CDR3 is 15 amino acids. V trimming: 1 base; J trimming: 10 bases; junction bases outside the gene matches: 5. This CDR3 is CASSLGRTSGSSQYF. The CDR3 region has the DNA TGTGCCAGCAGTTTAGGTCGGACTAGCGGGAGCTCGCAGTATTTT.